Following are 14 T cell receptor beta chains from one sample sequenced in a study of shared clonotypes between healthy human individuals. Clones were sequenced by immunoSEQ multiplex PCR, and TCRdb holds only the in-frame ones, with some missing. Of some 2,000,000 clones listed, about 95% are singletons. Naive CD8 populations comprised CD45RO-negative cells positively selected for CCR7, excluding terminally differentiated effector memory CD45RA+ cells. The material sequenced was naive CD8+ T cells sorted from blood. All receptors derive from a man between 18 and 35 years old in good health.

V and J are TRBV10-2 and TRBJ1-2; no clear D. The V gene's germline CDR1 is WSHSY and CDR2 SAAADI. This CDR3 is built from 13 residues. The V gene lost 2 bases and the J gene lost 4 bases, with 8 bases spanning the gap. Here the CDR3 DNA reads TGCGCCAGCAGTGAGATAGAGGCCTATGGCTACACCTTC. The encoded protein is CASSEIEAYGYTF.

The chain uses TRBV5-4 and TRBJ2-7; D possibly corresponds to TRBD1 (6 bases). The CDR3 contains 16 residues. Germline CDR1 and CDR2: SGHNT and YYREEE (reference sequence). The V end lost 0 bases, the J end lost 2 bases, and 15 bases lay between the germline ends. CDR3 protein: CASSLEGTSSPYEQYF. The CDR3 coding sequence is TGTGCCAGCAGCTTGGAAGGGACAAGCTCCCCCTACGAGCAGTACTTC.

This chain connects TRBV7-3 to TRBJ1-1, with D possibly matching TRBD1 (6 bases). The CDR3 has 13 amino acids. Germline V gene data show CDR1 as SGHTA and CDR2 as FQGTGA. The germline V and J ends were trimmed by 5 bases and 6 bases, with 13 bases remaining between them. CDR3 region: CASSLGGRSEAFF. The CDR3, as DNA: TGTGCCAGCAGCCTAGGGGGACGATCTGAAGCTTTCTTT.

CDR3 residues: CASSLTAWSGNTIYF. DNA for the CDR3: TGTGCCAGCAGTTTAACAGCCTGGTCTGGAAACACCATATATTTT. The chain recombines TRBV27 with TRBJ1-3; D call uncertain. The CDR3 totals 15 residues. The germline V gene has CDR1 MNHEY and CDR2 SMNVEV (reference sequence). The V end lost 2 bases, the J end lost 1 base, and 9 bases lay between the germline ends.

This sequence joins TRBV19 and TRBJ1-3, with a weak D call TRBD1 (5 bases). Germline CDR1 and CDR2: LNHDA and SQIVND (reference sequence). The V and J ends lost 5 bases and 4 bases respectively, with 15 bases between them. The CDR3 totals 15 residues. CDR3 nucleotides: TGTGCCAGTAGTCTGACTTCGGGACGAGGAAACACCATATATTTT. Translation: CASSLTSGRGNTIYF.

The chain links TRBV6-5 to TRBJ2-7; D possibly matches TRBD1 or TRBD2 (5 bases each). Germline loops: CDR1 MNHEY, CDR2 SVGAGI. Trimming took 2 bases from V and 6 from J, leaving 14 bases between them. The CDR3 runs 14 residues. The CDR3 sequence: CASSYGDGSGEQYF. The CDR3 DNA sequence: TGTGCCAGCAGTTACGGGGACGGCTCAGGCGAGCAGTACTTC.

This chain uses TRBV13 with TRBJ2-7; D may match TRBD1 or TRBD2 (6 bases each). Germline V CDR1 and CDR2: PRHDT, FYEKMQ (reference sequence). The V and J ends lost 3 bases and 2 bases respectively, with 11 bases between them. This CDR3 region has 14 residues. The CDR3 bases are TGTGCCAGCAGCTTCGGGGGCAGTGCCTACGAGCAGTACTTC. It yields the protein CASSFGGSAYEQYF.

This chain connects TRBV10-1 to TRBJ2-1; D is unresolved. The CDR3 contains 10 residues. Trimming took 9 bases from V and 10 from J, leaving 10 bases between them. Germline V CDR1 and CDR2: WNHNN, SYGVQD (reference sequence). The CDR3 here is CARSWNEQFF. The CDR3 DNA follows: TGCGCCAGGAGCTGGAACGAGCAGTTCTTC.

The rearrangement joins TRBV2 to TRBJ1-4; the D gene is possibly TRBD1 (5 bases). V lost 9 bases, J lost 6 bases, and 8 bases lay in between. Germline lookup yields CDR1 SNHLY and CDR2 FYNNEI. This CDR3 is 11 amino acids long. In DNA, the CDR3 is TGTGCCAGTTCGACAGATGAAAAACTGTTTTTT. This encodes CASSTDEKLFF.

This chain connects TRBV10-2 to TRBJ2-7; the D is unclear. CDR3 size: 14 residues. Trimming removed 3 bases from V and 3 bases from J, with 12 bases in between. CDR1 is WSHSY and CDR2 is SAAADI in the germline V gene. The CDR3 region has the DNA TGCGCCAGCAGTGAACTCAGTCCCTTCTACGAGCAGTACTTC. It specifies CASSELSPFYEQYF.

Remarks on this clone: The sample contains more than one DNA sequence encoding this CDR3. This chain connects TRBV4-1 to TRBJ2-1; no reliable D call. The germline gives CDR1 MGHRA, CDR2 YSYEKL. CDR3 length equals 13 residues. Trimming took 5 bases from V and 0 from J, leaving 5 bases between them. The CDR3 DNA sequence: TGCGCCAGCAGCGACATCTCCTACAATGAGCAGTTCTTC. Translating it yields CASSDISYNEQFF.

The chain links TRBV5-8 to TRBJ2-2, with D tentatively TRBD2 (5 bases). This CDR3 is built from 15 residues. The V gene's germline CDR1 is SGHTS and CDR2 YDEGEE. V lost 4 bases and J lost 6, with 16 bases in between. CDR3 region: CASSPPQRRPGELFF. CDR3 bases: TGTGCCAGCAGCCCCCCACAGCGGCGGCCCGGGGAGCTGTTTTTT.

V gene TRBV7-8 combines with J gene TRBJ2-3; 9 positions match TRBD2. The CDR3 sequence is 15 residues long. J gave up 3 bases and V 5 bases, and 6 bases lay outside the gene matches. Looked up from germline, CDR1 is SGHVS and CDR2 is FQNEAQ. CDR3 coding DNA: TGTGCCAGCAGCCCGACTAGCGGAGGGACAGATACGCAGTATTTT. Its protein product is CASSPTSGGTDTQYF. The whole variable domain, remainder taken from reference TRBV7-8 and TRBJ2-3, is GAGVSQSPRYKVAKRGQDVALRCDPISGHVSLFWYQQALGQGPEFLTYFQNEAQLDKSGLPSDRFFAERPEGSVSTLKIQRTQQEDSAVYLCASSPTSGGTDTQYFGPGTRLTVL.

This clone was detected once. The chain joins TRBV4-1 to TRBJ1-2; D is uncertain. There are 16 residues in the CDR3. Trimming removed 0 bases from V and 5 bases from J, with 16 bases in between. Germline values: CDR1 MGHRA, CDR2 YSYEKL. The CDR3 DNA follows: TGCGCCAGCAGCCAAGAGGTAAGGGCCAGCGCTTATGGCTACACCTTC. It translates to CASSQEVRASAYGYTF.